This is a list of T cell receptor beta chains from one sample in a study of T cell responses to AZD1222 COVID-19 vaccine. Assay used: immunoSEQ multiplex PCR; TCRdb lists only in-frame clones, some missing. The data contain about 190,000 clones, around 92% of them singletons. Specimen: peripheral blood, collected on day 0 of AZD1222 vaccination. The receptors here all came from an adult in good health. Both conserved end residues are part of each CDR3. Fields, in order: clone size, V gene, D gene, J gene, CDR3 DNA, CDR3 protein. A D gene is named only where the DNA matches it firmly. The size of a clone is reported for some rows only, either as once, few or many, or as a class for expanded clones.

>-|TRBV4-3|-|TRBJ2-2
TGCGCCAGCAGCCAGGGGGCACATAACACCGGGGAGCTGTTTTTT
CASSQGAHNTGELFF
>-|TRBV10-3|-|TRBJ1-5
TGTGCCACCAATGGCCTGGGCGATCAGCCCCAGCATTTT
CATNGLGDQPQHF
>-|TRBV9|TRBD2|TRBJ2-5
TGTGCCAGCACCCCAGCGGGACAAGAGACCCAGTACTTC
CASTPAGQETQYF
>-|TRBV6-1|TRBD2|TRBJ2-7
TGTGCCAGCAGTGAAGGGCTAGCGGGCTACTACGAGCAGTACTTC
CASSEGLAGYYEQYF
>-|TRBV11-2|-|TRBJ2-1
TGTGCCAGCAGTTGGGGACGGGAGCAGTTCTTC
CASSWGREQFF
>once|TRBV7-9|-|TRBJ2-7
TGTGCCAGCAGCCCCCGGGGGAAGAACGAGCAGTACTTC
CASSPRGKNEQYF
>-|TRBV18|-|TRBJ2-5
TGTGCCAGCTCACCCATGGGCCAGTTCCAAGAGACCCAGTACTTC
CASSPMGQFQETQYF
>-|TRBV5-5|-|TRBJ2-1
TGTGCCAGCAGCTTGGAGACCTCCTACAATGAGCAGTTCTTC
CASSLETSYNEQFF
>-|TRBV4-1|-|TRBJ1-2
TGCGCCAGCAGCCAAGTCCAGGGAACTAACTATGGCTACACCTTC
CASSQVQGTNYGYTF
>once|TRBV6-4|TRBD2|TRBJ2-1
TGTGCCAGCAGTCCTCGAAGCGGGATAAGTGAGCAGTTCTTC
CASSPRSGISEQFF
>-|TRBV19|-|TRBJ1-1
TGTGCCAGTAGCCCGACAGGAATGAACACTGAAGCTTTCTTT
CASSPTGMNTEAFF
>-|TRBV3-1/TRBV3-2|-|TRBJ2-4
TGTGCCAGCAGGAAACAGAGAGAGGGCCAGCACATTCAGTACTTC
CASRKQREGQHIQYF
>-|TRBV10-3|-|TRBJ1-5
TGTGCCATCAGTGATTGGGGATCGCTCCAGCCCCAGCATTTT
CAISDWGSLQPQHF
>-|TRBV14|TRBD2|TRBJ2-7
TGTGCCAGCAGCCAAGGGCAGCGGGGCGAGCAGTACTTC
CASSQGQRGEQYF
>-|TRBV6-2/TRBV6-3|-|TRBJ1-2
TGTGCCAGCAGTTCTCCTTTCGGGGGCGCGAGGAATGGCTACACCTTC
CASSSPFGGARNGYTF
>-|TRBV10-1|-|TRBJ2-2
TGCGCCAGCAGTGAGGGACTTGGGAACACCGGGGAGCTGTTTTTT
CASSEGLGNTGELFF